One T cell receptor (beta chain) is described in this entry. There is no known antigen for this receptor. Base qualities are not provided; no much larger clone lies one nucleotide away. Every donor was a healthy Caucasian. Three pairs of female monozygotic twins, all aged about 18 to 29 years, made up the twin cohort. RNA for TCR libraries was isolated from peripheral blood mononuclear cells. Libraries came from 5' RACE. TCRdb names Illumina HiSeq 2000 as the instrument used. Template switching introduced a universal primer binding site; the final cDNA contained a unique molecular identifier, enabling accurate counting of TCR cDNA molecules. Specific primers in the conserved constant-segment region were used to synthesize first-strand cDNA for TCR alpha and beta chains. To control for contamination, every cDNA library carried two barcodes: a SMART-Mk sample barcode plus Illumina barcodes. TruSeq adapter sequences, together with Illumina sample barcodes, were added in two successive PCR steps. The TCR alpha and beta cDNA libraries were sequenced on the Illumina HiSeq platform using custom primers. Under the source paper's analysis protocol: MiGEC was used to process raw reads and extract unique molecular identifiers, and MiXCR was used to find CDR3 positions. Recombination models were inferred per individual with the repgenHMM and IGoR tools using an EM algorithm. The tcR package in R was used for shared clonotype analysis, with sharing normalized by the product of cloneset sizes. To study raw recombination free of thymic and clonal selection effects, out-of-frame nonproductive sequences were analyzed. TCRdb reprocessing: public reads trimmed at Q25 with fastp, clones called with MiXCR, in-frame beta chains kept. When rows share a CDR3 protein, they turn into one entry using the most common DNA and genes. The V and J calls and clone size are TCRdb's, not the authors'. This sample has some 500,000 distinct CDR3 sequences in its table, and around a tenth of those were observed once. Roughly 3% of the sample is held by the ten biggest clonotypes.

The junction carries 15 bases between V and J, which are trimmed by 3 bases and 0 bases respectively. Based on the germline V gene, the CDR1 and CDR2 sequences are MDHEN and SYDVKM. The CDR3 sequence holds 17 residues, the cysteine and phenylalanine included. Only the CDR3 portion is preserved as DNA: 51 bases, with reading frame beginning at the first base. The data are from a study of identical twins (dated by TCRdb to the mid-2010s). Study-wide context: To test whether fetal clonotypes persist, the study used deep sequencing on TCR alpha and beta repertoires from monozygotic twins, unrelated adults of various ages, and cord blood. To rule out contamination, the twin experiments were replicated at different times with different library preparation protocols.

On the study overall, not on this receptor specifically: Abundant cord blood beta clonotypes had fewer insertions, young adult naive repertoires showed a similar but weaker trend, and memory repertoires showed no such trend. Recombination models systematically underestimated out-of-frame TCR alpha sharing in monozygotic twins but agreed with sharing between unrelated individuals. Zero-insertion analyses could be partly confounded by invariant T cells such as MAIT and iNKT, although diverse VJ usage argued against such confounding for most clonotypes. Because the same donors could not be followed over many years, the conclusions relied on cross-sectional statistical analysis. Compared with coincidental sharing between unrelated individuals, out-of-frame TCR alpha sequences shared between twins showed an excess of sequences with low generation probability. In beta out-of-frame sequences, excess twin sharing was weaker, because having fewer shared sequences lowered the signal-to-noise ratio.

These sequences were also reported in another study, on yellow fever vaccine responses in identical twins. The other study reports the following: According to the authors, the vaccine-induced T cell response in identical twins seemed to be partly convergent and partly specific to each individual. Focusing on identical twins, the study followed the T cell clones that responded to the vaccine, and did so with precision.

The sequenced material came from PBMCs. This receptor was taken from a woman in her late teens or twenties in good health. Recombination joined TRBV28 with TRBJ1-3, with TRBD1 as a weak D call on 6 bases. Here the CDR3 is given as CASSFRSGAISGNTIYF. The bases are TGTGCCAGCAGTTTCCGATCAGGGGCGATCTCTGGAAACACCATATATTTT.